This is a list of T cell receptor beta chains from one sample in a study of shared clonotypes between healthy human individuals. The protocol was immunoSEQ multiplex PCR, while the TCRdb copy is restricted to in-frame clones and leaves out a portion. The sample lists hundreds of thousands of clones, roughly four fifths seen once, with around 13% in the top ten. The sample consisted of PBMCs. These receptors were obtained from a woman aged 35 to 49 in good health. Some clones in this sample may be carry-over from other donors' samples. CDR3s include the opening cysteine and the closing phenylalanine or tryptophan. D genes are given only for firm matches. Clone size appears in some rows only: once, few, many, or a class for an expanded clone.

>TRBV4-1|NA|TRBJ2-4|NA
CASSQGTGWPYLAKNIQYF
TGCGCCAGCAGCCAAGGCACAGGGTGGCCCTACTTAGCCAAAAACATTCAGTACTTC
>TRBV6-1|TRBD2|TRBJ2-3|few
CASKAGGNTDTQYF
TGTGCCAGCAAAGCGGGAGGCAATACGGATACGCAGTATTTT
>TRBV5-8|NA|TRBJ1-5|NA
CASSLAKTGRNQPQHF
TGTGCCAGCAGCTTGGCCAAAACGGGCAGGAATCAGCCCCAGCATTTT
>TRBV4-2|NA|TRBJ1-4|few
CASSQDLNSWGGTNEKLFF
TGTGCCAGCAGCCAAGATCTTAATTCGTGGGGTGGGACTAATGAAAAACTGTTTTTT
>TRBV4-1|NA|TRBJ1-1|once
CASSQGPLTEAFF
TGCGCCAGCAGCCAAGGGCCTCTCACTGAAGCTTTCTTT
>TRBV6-6|NA|TRBJ2-7|NA
CASSYSSSGNEQYF
TGTGCCAGCAGTTACTCTTCCTCCGGGAACGAGCAGTACTTC
>TRBV2|NA|TRBJ2-6|NA
CASSESALGSLGF
TGTGCCAGCAGTGAATCAGCCCTCGGGTCCCTGGGCTTC
>TRBV30|TRBD2|TRBJ2-7|NA
CAWSVGTSSVEQYF
TGTGCCTGGAGTGTTGGGACTAGCTCCGTCGAGCAGTACTTC
>TRBV2|NA|TRBJ2-5|NA
CASKDGETQYF
TGTGCCAGCAAAGACGGGGAGACCCAGTACTTC
>TRBV7-3|NA|TRBJ2-3|NA
CASRLNVQDTQYF
TGTGCCAGCCGCCTAAACGTCCAAGATACGCAGTATTTT
>TRBV6-6|NA|TRBJ1-5|NA
CASSYRGRDQPQHF
TGTGCCAGCAGTTACCGGGGCAGAGATCAGCCCCAGCATTTT
>TRBV10-2|NA|TRBJ2-7|NA
CASSVVLTSSYEQYF
TGCGCCAGCAGTGTCGTCTTGACCAGCTCCTACGAGCAGTACTTC
>TRBV27|NA|TRBJ1-2|NA
CATKGWHGYTF
TGTGCCACCAAGGGGTGGCATGGCTACACCTTC
>TRBV6-9|NA|TRBJ2-5|once
CASSYSFRGQETQYF
TGTGCCAGCAGTTACTCGTTCAGGGGCCAAGAGACCCAGTACTTC
>TRBV7-3|NA|TRBJ2-2|NA
CASSLKWAGELFF
TGTGCCAGCAGCTTAAAATGGGCCGGGGAGCTGTTTTTT
>TRBV9|NA|TRBJ1-3|NA
CASSGTGGNSGNTIYF
TGTGCCAGCAGCGGAACTGGGGGGAACTCTGGAAACACCATATATTTT
>TRBV5-1|TRBD1|TRBJ2-7|NA
CASTSDREIYEQYF
TGCGCCAGCACCTCTGACAGGGAAATCTACGAGCAGTACTTC